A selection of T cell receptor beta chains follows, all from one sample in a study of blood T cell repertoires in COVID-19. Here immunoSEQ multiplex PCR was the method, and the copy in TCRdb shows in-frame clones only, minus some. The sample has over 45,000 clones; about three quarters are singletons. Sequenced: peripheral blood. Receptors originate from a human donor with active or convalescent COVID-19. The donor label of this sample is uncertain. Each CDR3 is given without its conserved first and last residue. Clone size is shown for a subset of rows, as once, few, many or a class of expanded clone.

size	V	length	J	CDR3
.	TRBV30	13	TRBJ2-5	AWSARGDPQETQY
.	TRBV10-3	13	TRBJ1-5	AIRAEGLRAGPQH
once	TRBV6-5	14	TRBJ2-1	ASSSGLAGSYNEQF
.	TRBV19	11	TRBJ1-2	ASSPQGYRGYT
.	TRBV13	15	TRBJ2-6	ASSSNRGRTGANVLT
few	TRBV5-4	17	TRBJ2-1	ASSSPSGRAPAIPNEQF
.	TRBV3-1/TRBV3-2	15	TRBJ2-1	ASRRTSGSGIYNEQF
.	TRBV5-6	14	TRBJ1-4	ASSLAGTRGSEKLF
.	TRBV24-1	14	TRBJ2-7	ATSDSSTGGRYEQY
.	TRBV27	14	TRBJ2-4	ASSRTTGQAKNIQY
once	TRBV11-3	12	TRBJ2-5	ASSLELAQETQY
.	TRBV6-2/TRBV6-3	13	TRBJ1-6	ASSDDRGRDSPLH
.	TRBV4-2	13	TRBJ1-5	ASSQDRGANQPQH
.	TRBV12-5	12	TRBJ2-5	ASGLSGSTETQY
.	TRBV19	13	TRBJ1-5	ASSIMRGSGQPQH
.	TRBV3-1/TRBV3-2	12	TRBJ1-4	ASSSGQGNEKLF
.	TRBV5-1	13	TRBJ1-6	ASSSGGQGNSPLH
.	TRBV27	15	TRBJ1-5	ASSPFRTDTSNQPQH
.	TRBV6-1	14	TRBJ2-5	ASSGRLGLAALPQY
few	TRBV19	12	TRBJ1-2	ASRGTGSSYGYT
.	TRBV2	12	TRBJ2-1	ASSGWEGQNEQF
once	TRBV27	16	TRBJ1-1	ASSLYRTGVRTPTEAF
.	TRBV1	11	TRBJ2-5	TSSQAGQETQY
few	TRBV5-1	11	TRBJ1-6	ASSVGQNSPLH
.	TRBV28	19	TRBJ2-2	ASSYAGTGWTERPNTGELF
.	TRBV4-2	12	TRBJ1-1	ASSPGGLSTEAF
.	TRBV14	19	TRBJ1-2	ASRGGKQGRGIARPEYGYT
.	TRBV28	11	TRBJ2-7	ALGDRGTYEQY
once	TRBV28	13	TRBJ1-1	ASSLGGRGQAQAF
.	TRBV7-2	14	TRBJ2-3	ASSLVGVLSTDTQY
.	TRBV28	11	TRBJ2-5	ASSLGRVETQY
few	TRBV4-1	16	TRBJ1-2	ASSQADVWERRSYGYT
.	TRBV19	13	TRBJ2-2	ASRPGTGGTGELF
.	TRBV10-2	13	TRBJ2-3	ASSESPTSTDTQY
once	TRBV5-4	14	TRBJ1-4	ASSLRTVATNEKLF
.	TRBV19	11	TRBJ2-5	ASSIVGEETQY
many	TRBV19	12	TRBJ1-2	ASSTGTGVYGYT
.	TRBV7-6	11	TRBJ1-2	ASSADTNYGYT
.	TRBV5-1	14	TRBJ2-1	ASSFGTSGLQDEQF
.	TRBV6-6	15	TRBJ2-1	ASSRDWETSSYNEQF